The clone carrying this T cell receptor beta chain was detected ten times or more. Its specificity is unknown. Constant-region reverse primers amplified full-length variable regions, followed by semi-nested Nested Universal Primer A PCR. From the 5' RACE reads, TCRdb called clonotypes with MiXCR, one entry per CDR3 protein. The table has 35,000 to 45,000 distinct CDR3 sequences, approximately 23% seen once. General study points: Tumor-infiltrating Treg TCR alpha and beta sequences overlapped most with tumor naive CD4+ T cells, then blood naive. Tumor memory CD4+ T cell TCR gene usage clustered with blood and lymph node memory CD4+ cells and lymph node naive CD4+ cells.

The CDR3 is 15 amino acids. V shed 5 bases and J 4 bases; nucleotides not matched to a gene: 7. Per germline, CDR1 SSHAT and CDR2 FNYEAQ (reference sequence). Tregs were sorted as CD4+CD25+CD127-/low cells. This clonotype was obtained from a female donor with breast cancer. This chain connects TRBV7-7 to TRBJ2-1; 8 bases map to TRBD2. Sequencing was done on a sample of Tregs sorted from a lymph node. CDR3 region: CASSPRLARYNEQFF. The CDR3 DNA is TGTGCCAGCAGCCCACGACTAGCGAGGTACAATGAGCAGTTCTTC.